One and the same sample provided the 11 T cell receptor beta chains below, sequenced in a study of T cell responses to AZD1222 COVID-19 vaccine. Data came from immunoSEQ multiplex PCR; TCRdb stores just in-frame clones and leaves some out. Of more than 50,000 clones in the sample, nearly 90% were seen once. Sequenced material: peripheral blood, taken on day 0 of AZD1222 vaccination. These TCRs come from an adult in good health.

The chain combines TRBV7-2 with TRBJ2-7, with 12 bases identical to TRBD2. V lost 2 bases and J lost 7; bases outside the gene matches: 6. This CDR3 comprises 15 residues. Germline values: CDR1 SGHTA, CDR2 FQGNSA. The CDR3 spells CASSLFLAGGDEQYF. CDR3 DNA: TGTGCCAGCAGCTTATTTCTAGCGGGGGGGGATGAGCAGTACTTC.

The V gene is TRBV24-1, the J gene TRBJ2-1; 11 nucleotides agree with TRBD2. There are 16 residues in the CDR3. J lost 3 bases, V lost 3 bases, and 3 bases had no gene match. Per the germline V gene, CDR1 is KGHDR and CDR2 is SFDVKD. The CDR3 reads CATSDPSGGNYNEQFF. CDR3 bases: TGTGCCACCAGTGATCCTAGCGGGGGGAACTACAATGAGCAGTTCTTC.

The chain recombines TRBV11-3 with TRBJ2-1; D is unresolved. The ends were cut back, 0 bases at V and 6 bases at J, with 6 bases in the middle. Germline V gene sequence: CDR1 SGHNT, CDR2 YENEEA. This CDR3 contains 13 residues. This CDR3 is CASSLEAGNEQFF. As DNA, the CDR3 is TGTGCCAGCAGCTTAGAGGCCGGCAATGAGCAGTTCTTC.

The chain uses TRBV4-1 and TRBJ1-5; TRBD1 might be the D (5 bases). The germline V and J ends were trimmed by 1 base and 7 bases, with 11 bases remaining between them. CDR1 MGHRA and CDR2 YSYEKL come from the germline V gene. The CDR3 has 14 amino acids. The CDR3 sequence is CASSQGPGRQPQHF. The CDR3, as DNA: TGCGCCAGCAGCCAAGGTCCAGGGAGACAGCCCCAGCATTTT.

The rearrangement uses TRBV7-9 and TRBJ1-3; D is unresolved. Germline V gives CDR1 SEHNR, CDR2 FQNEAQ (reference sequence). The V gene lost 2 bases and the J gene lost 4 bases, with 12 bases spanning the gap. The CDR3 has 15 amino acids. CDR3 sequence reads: CASSLRPPGGNTIYF. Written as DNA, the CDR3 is TGTGCCAGCAGCTTAAGGCCCCCGGGCGGAAACACCATATATTTT.

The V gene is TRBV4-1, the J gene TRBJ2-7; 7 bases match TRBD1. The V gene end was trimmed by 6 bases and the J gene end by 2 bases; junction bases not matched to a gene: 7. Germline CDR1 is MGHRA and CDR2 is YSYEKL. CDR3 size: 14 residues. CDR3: CASSRQGPTYEQYF. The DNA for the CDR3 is TGCGCCAGCAGTCGACAGGGCCCGACCTACGAGCAGTACTTC.

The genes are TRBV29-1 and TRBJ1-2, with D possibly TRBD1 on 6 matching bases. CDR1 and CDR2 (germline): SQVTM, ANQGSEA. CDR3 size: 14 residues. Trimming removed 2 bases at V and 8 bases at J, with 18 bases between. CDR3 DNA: TGCAGCGTTGAAAAACAGGGTTTTGCCGGGGGCTACACCTTC. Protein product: CSVEKQGFAGGYTF.

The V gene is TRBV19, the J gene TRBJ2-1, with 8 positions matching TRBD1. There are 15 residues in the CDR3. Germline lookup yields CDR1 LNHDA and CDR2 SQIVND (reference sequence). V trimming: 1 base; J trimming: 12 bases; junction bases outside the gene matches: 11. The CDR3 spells CASSIVGDRLRGQFF. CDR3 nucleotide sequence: TGTGCCAGTAGTATAGTCGGGGACAGGTTAAGAGGGCAGTTCTTC. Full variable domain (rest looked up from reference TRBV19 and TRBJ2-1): DGGITQSPKYLFRKEGQNVTLSCEQNLNHDAMYWYRQDPGQGLRLIYYSQIVNDFQKGDIAEGYSVSREKKESFPLTVTSAQKNPTAFYLCASSIVGDRLRGQFFGPGTRLTVL.

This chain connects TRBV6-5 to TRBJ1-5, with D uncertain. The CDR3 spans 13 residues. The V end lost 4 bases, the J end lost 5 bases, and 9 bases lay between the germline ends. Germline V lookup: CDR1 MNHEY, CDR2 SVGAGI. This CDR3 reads CASSSQSHQPQHF. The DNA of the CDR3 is TGTGCCAGCAGTTCCCAGTCCCATCAGCCCCAGCATTTT.

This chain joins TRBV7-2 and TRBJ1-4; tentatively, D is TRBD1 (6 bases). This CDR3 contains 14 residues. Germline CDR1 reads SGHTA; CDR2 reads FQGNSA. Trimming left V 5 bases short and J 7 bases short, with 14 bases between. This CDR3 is CASSPSGVGEKLFF. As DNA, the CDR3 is TGTGCCAGCAGCCCCTCAGGGGTTGGTGAAAAACTGTTTTTT.

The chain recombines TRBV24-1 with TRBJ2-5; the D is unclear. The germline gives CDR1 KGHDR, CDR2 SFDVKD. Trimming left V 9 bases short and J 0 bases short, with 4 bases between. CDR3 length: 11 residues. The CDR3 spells CATGYQETQYF. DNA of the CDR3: TGTGCCACCGGGTACCAAGAGACCCAGTACTTC.